One sample yielded the 15 T cell receptor beta chains listed below, sequenced in a study of T cells in Graves' hyperthyroidism and ophthalmopathy. Amplification of TCR beta CDR3 regions used RNA as the template. First-round RT-PCR targeting the TCR CDR3 was performed with the HTBI primer set. TCRdb re-derived calls from the multiplex PCR reads in MiXCR, one entry per CDR3 protein. The repertoire consists of under 250,000 distinct CDR3 sequences, with roughly a sixth occurring once and the leading ten covering roughly 55%. Input material: blood. These receptors were collected from a woman aged 45-60 years with Graves' hyperthyroidism.

In its sample, this clonotype was seen many times. The V and J genes are TRBV28 and TRBJ1-1; D uncertain. This CDR3 is 12 amino acids long. CDR1 and CDR2 (germline): MDHEN, SYDVKM. Trimming pared 3 bases from V and 5 bases from J, leaving 7 bases between. The DNA for the CDR3 is TGTGCCAGCAGTTTGCAAGGTACTGAAGCTTTCTTT. This gives the protein CASSLQGTEAFF.

V and J are TRBV29-1 and TRBJ2-7; 9 bases map to TRBD2. This CDR3 has 12 residues. J lost 6 bases, V lost 6 bases, and 6 bases had no gene match. Germline CDR1 is SQVTM and CDR2 is ANQGSEA. CDR3 bases: TGCAGCGTGTGGACTAGCGTGAGCGAGCAGTACTTC. It yields the protein CSVWTSVSEQYF.

V is TRBV6-1 and J is TRBJ2-1; D is ambiguous. Per the germline V gene, CDR1 is MNHNS and CDR2 is SASEGT. This CDR3 spans 14 amino acids. V lost 2 bases and J lost 4, with 9 bases in between. The CDR3 region is CASSESDKYNEQFF. CDR3 nucleotides: TGTGCCAGCAGTGAATCAGACAAATACAATGAGCAGTTCTTC.

Points on this clonotype: Its ends do not fully match the called genes, so a read error is possible. The rearrangement links TRBV6-1 to TRBJ2-1; TRBD2 agrees at 7 bases. CDR1 MNHNS and CDR2 SASEGT come from the germline V gene. There are 16 residues in the CDR3. CDR3: CASSEVGGSSYNKQFF. CDR3 DNA sequence: TGTGCCAGCAGTGAAGTCGGCGGGAGTTCCTACAATAAGCAGTTCTTC.

A few counts support this clonotype. This may come from a read error, since a much larger clone is one base off. The chain has TRBV5-1 and TRBJ2-1; D is ambiguous. Germline lookup yields CDR1 SGHRS and CDR2 YFSETQ. V dropped 4 bases and J dropped 2 bases, with 16 bases sitting between them. The CDR3 covers 16 residues. Written as DNA, the CDR3 is TGCGCCAGCAGCCCCCCGGGTGGATACCCCTACAATGAGCAGTTCTTC. Protein product: CASSPPGGYPYNEQFF.

J is TRBJ2-1 and V is TRBV29-1, with 8 bases lining up with TRBD2. The end of the DNA fits TRBJ2-7 better, so the J call may be wrong. Germline lookup yields CDR1 SQVTM and CDR2 ANQGSEA. CDR3 length: 15 residues. CDR3 in amino acids: CSGVVSGSRNNEQYF. Written as DNA, the CDR3 is TGCAGCGGTGTGGTAAGCGGGAGTCGCAACAATGAGCAGTACTTC.

This clonotype was counted between two and nine times. V and J are TRBV20-1 and TRBJ1-2; D is undetermined. CDR1 and CDR2 from the germline V gene are DFQATT and SNEGSKA (reference sequence). V was pared by 2 bases and J by 6 bases, with 16 bases between. The CDR3 runs to 14 residues. The CDR3 region has the DNA TGCAGTGCTAGAAAACCCAGGATAATGAATGGCTACACCTTC. Encoded protein: CSARKPRIMNGYTF.

Many counts were recorded for this clonotype. The rearrangement links TRBV20-1 to TRBJ2-1; TRBD1 agrees at 11 bases. The V segment lost 4 bases and the J segment 7 bases; nucleotides outside the gene matches: 6. The germline gives CDR1 DFQATT, CDR2 SNEGSKA (reference sequence). The length of the CDR3 is 14 residues. The CDR3 here is CSAIRDRGMNEQFF. As DNA, the CDR3 is TGCAGTGCTATTCGGGACAGGGGGATGAATGAGCAGTTCTTC.

This clonotype was seen many times. V gene TRBV28 combines with J gene TRBJ1-1; unclear D gene. Between the trimmed V and J ends, which lost 5 bases and 12 bases, there was a span of 16 bases. CDR1 is MDHEN and CDR2 is SYDVKM in the germline V gene. This CDR3 spans 12 amino acids. The CDR3 DNA is TGTGCCAGCAGTGGGCCAGAGATAGAACCTTTCTTT. It yields the protein CASSGPEIEPFF.

In its sample, this clonotype was seen many times. The chain uses TRBV18 and TRBJ1-5; TRBD1 matches 11 bases. This CDR3 comprises 17 residues. With V trimmed by 3 bases and J by 0 bases, 4 bases remained unmatched. Germline CDR1 reads KGHSH; CDR2 reads LQKENI. The CDR3 DNA follows: TGTGCCAGCTCACCCGGGACAGGGGGTTATAGCAATCAGCCCCAGCATTTT. It codes for CASSPGTGGYSNQPQHF.

At least ten counts were recorded for this clonotype. The chain employs TRBV27 and TRBJ2-7, with D maybe TRBD2 (6 bases). This CDR3 is built from 12 residues. Germline V gene lookup returns CDR1 MNHEY and CDR2 SMNVEV (reference sequence). V was cut by 2 bases and J by 6 bases, with 8 bases left in between. The CDR3 DNA reads as TGTGCCAGCAGTTTAGCGGGGCGCGAGCAGTACTTC. Translating it yields CASSLAGREQYF.

The chain joins TRBV28 to TRBJ2-1; TRBD2 is a possible D gene (6 bases). Trimming took 8 bases from V and 5 from J, leaving 22 bases between them. In germline, CDR1 is MDHEN, CDR2 SYDVKM. The CDR3 length is 16 residues. The CDR3 sequence is CASGTAGYRGNNEQFF. The CDR3 bases are TGTGCCAGCGGAACCGCCGGGTACCGGGGGAACAATGAGCAGTTCTTC.

This clonotype occurred many times. The genes are TRBV20-1 and TRBJ2-3; D unclear. The CDR3 length is 13 residues. With 0 bases removed from V and 2 bases from J, the gap between germline ends came to 6 bases. Germline-derived CDR1 and CDR2 are DFQATT and SNEGSKA (reference sequence). The CDR3 sequence is CSARDPFTDTQYF. The DNA for the CDR3 is TGCAGTGCTAGAGATCCTTTCACAGATACGCAGTATTTT.

This clonotype was picked up many times. This chain joins TRBV11-3 and TRBJ2-1; D is unresolved. Germline V CDR1 and CDR2: SGHNT, YENEEA. With 0 bases removed from V and 8 bases from J, the gap between germline ends came to 5 bases. The CDR3 spans 12 residues. CDR3 sequence: CASSLDKDEQFF. The CDR3 DNA reads TGTGCCAGCAGCTTAGATAAAGATGAGCAGTTCTTC.

Points on this clonotype: The conserved closing phenylalanine or tryptophan is absent in this CDR3, likely reflecting a read error. J is TRBJ2-2 and V is TRBV5-5, with a tentative D call TRBD1 (6 bases). The CDR3 length is 15 residues. Trimming pared 2 bases from V and 2 bases from J, leaving 10 bases between. Looked up from germline, CDR1 is SGHKS and CDR2 is YYEKEE (reference sequence). The CDR3 reads CASSFGTLNTGELFL. CDR3 DNA sequence: TGTGCCAGCAGCTTCGGGACATTAAACACCGGGGAGCTGTTTCTT.